The TCR beta chain described here comes from a study of OX40 agonist ivuxolimab in advanced cancers. Findings and caveats of the study: By week 6 at 0.1 to 3.0 mg/kg, blood CD4+ and CD8+ T cells had expanded clonally. Nonresponders, in some cases, also had low normalized T-cell clonal expansion.

V was pared by 1 base and J by 5 bases, with 15 bases between. The CDR3 runs to 15 residues. Germline V gene data show CDR1 as LNHDA and CDR2 as SQIVND (reference sequence). A remark on this clone: The antigen remains undetermined.

Sequencing used immunoSEQ multiplex PCR; TCRdb keeps in-frame clones, though not all of them. The sample has tens of thousands of clones, 75% to 90% seen once. The rearrangement uses TRBV19 and TRBJ2-7, with a weak D call TRBD2 (7 bases). The specimen comprised CD4+ or CD8+ T cells sorted from blood, sampled in a trial of the OX40 agonist ivuxolimab. The receptor comes from an adult with an advanced solid tumor such as melanoma, head and neck, liver or kidney cancer. This CDR3 is CASSIGGGGKNEQYF. Written as DNA, the CDR3 is TGTGCCAGTAGTATAGGGGGAGGGGGGAAGAACGAGCAGTACTTC.